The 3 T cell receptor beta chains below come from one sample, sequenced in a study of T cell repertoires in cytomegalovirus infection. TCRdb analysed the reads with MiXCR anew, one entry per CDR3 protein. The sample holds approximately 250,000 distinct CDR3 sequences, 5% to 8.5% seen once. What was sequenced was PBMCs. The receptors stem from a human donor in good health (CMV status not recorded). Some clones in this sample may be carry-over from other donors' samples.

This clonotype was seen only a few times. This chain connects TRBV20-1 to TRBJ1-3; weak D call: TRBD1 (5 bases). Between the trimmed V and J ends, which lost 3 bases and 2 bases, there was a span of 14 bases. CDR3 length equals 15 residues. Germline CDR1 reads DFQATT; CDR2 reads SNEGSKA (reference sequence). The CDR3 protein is CSARVPGVAGNTIYF. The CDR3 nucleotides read TGCAGTGCTAGGGTACCGGGGGTAGCTGGAAACACCATATATTTT.

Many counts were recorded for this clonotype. The CDR3 sequence: CASSRGRQSRNTEAFF. Here the CDR3 DNA reads TGTGCCAGCAGCCGGGGACGTCAGAGCAGGAACACTGAAGCTTTCTTT. The V call is TRBV12-3 or TRBV12-4, the J call TRBJ1-1; D is possibly TRBD1 (5 bases). The CDR3 runs 16 residues. Trimming removed 6 bases at V and 1 base at J, with 18 bases between.

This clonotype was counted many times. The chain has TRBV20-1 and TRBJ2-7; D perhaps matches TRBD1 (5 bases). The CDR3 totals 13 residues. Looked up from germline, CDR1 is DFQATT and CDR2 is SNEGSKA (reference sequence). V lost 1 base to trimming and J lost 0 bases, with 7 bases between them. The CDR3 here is CSARVGASYEQYF. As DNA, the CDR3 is TGCAGTGCTAGAGTTGGGGCCTCCTACGAGCAGTACTTC.